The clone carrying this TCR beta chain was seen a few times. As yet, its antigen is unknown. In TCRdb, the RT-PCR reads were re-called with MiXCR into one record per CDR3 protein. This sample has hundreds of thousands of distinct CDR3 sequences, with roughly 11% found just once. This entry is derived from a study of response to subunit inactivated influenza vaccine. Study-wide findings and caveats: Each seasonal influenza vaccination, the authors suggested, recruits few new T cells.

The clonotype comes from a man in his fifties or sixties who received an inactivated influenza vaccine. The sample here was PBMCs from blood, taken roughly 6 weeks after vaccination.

DNA of the CDR3: TGCAGTGCTATTGACAGGGAGCTATATGGCTACACCTTC. Translating gives CSAIDRELYGYTF. The chain has TRBV20-1 and TRBJ1-2; TRBD1 matches 7 bases. Losses at the gene ends were 4 bases for V and 5 bases for J; bases not matched to a gene: 7. The CDR3 is 13 amino acids. The germline V gene has CDR1 DFQATT and CDR2 SNEGSKA (reference sequence).